These 10 T cell receptor beta chains were sequenced from one sample in a study of T cell responses to AZD1222 COVID-19 vaccine. The repertoire was sequenced with immunoSEQ multiplex PCR; TCRdb's copy has only in-frame clones and lacks some. The data show about 130,000 clones, 70% to 90% seen once. This sample comprised peripheral blood, obtained on day 0 of AZD1222 vaccination. Source of these receptors: an adult in good health.

The rearrangement joins TRBV7-2 to TRBJ2-6, with D perhaps matching TRBD1 or TRBD2 (5 bases each). This CDR3 has 15 residues. Trimming took 0 bases from V and 2 from J, leaving 5 bases between them. The V gene's germline CDR1 is SGHTA and CDR2 FQGNSA. Here the CDR3 DNA reads TGTGCCAGCAGCTTAGCGGGGGCTGGGGCCAACGTCCTGACTTTC. Protein product: CASSLAGAGANVLTF.

This chain links TRBV13 with TRBJ1-6; 7 bases match TRBD1. In germline, CDR1 is PRHDT, CDR2 FYEKMQ (reference sequence). The CDR3 runs to 18 residues. V was clipped by 2 bases and J by 0 bases; unmatched bases: 7. The CDR3 loop is CASSLSGRGSSYNSPLHF. CDR3 nucleotide sequence: TGTGCCAGCAGCTTAAGCGGCAGGGGGAGCTCCTATAATTCACCCCTCCACTTT.

A few counts support this clone. The V call is TRBV5-1, the J call TRBJ1-2; 7 nucleotides line up with TRBD1. This CDR3 has 15 amino acids. Losses at the gene ends were 0 bases for V and 0 bases for J; bases not matched to a gene: 2. Germline assignment: CDR1 SGHRS and CDR2 YFSETQ. The CDR3 loop is CASSLGDRANYGYTF. CDR3 DNA sequence: TGCGCCAGCAGCTTGGGGGACAGAGCTAACTATGGCTACACCTTC.

This clone was observed a single time. V gene TRBV24-1 combines with J gene TRBJ2-2; the D gene is possibly TRBD2 (6 bases). The germline V gene has CDR1 KGHDR and CDR2 SFDVKD. The CDR3 length is 16 residues. Trimming left V 6 bases short and J 5 bases short, with 18 bases between. The CDR3 coding sequence is TGTGCCACCAGTTATAAGGGCGGGGTGACGACCGGGGAGCTGTTTTTT. Protein sequence: CATSYKGGVTTGELFF.

The chain recombines TRBV6-5 with TRBJ2-3, with TRBD1 matching 10 bases. The ends lost 7 bases at V and 4 bases at J; junction bases unmatched: 5. The CDR3 contains 14 residues. Germline lookup yields CDR1 MNHEY and CDR2 SVGAGI. The CDR3 DNA is TGTGCCAGCATCCGGGACAGGGGAGCAGATACGCAGTATTTT. It codes for CASIRDRGADTQYF.

The gene calls are TRBV19 and TRBJ2-2; 7 nucleotides match TRBD2. Germline values: CDR1 LNHDA, CDR2 SQIVND (reference sequence). The CDR3 loop spans 16 amino acids. J gave up 7 bases and V 5 bases, and 13 bases lay outside the gene matches. For the CDR3, the DNA is TGTGCCAGTAGTCTTCCGAGCGGGATTAGAGGCGGGGAGCTGTTTTTT. Translating gives CASSLPSGIRGGELFF.

J is TRBJ2-3 and V is TRBV19; 10 positions agree with TRBD2. Germline trimming cut 7 bases from V and 1 base from J; bases unmatched to any gene: 2. Per germline, CDR1 LNHDA and CDR2 SQIVND (reference sequence). This CDR3 spans 14 amino acids. The CDR3 DNA reads as TGTGCCAGTACCCTAGCGGGAGGCACAGATACGCAGTATTTT. It translates to CASTLAGGTDTQYF.

The chain links TRBV5-4 to TRBJ1-3; D remains unclear. The germline V gene has CDR1 SGHNT and CDR2 YYREEE (reference sequence). This CDR3 comprises 15 residues. V shed 5 bases and J shed 0 bases, with 12 bases lying between them. The CDR3 nucleotides are TGTGCCAGCAGTCCGGACTTCTTCTCTGGAAACACCATATATTTT. Its translation is CASSPDFFSGNTIYF. The variable domain in full, with the rest retrieved from reference TRBV5-4 and TRBJ1-3, is ETGVTQSPTHLIKTRGQQVTLRCSSQSGHNTVSWYQQALGQGPQFIFQYYREEENGRGNFPPRFSGLQFPNYSSELNVNALELDDSALYLCASSPDFFSGNTIYFGEGSWLTVV.

The rearrangement links TRBV19 to TRBJ2-1, with TRBD1 identical over 9 bases. The trim removed 8 bases at V and 3 bases at J, leaving 8 bases unmatched. The CDR3 covers 15 residues. CDR1 LNHDA and CDR2 SQIVND come from the germline V gene (reference sequence). In DNA, the CDR3 is TGTGCCAGTTCTCTGACAGGGGGTTACTACAATGAGCAGTTCTTC. The encoded protein is CASSLTGGYYNEQFF.

In DNA form, the CDR3 reads TGTGCCTGTGGTGCTATCCCATGGTATGGCTACACCTTC. Its translation: CACGAIPWYGYTF. V and J are TRBV19 and TRBJ1-2; no reliable D call. The ends were cut back, 11 bases at V and 5 bases at J, with 18 bases in the middle. Germline assignment: CDR1 LNHDA and CDR2 SQIVND (reference sequence). The CDR3 consists of 13 residues.